This is a list of T cell receptor beta chains from one sample in a study of blood T cells in healthy people across ages. One entry per CDR3 protein, called by TCRdb with MiXCR from the 5' RACE reads. The sample has 1,500,000 or so distinct CDR3 sequences, roughly 43% seen once; the top ten hold just over 4%. Input material: blood. These receptors were collected from a young woman in good health. CDR3s include the opening cysteine and the closing phenylalanine or tryptophan. A D gene is named only where the DNA matches it firmly. Part of the rows lack a size; the others show once, few, many or a class for expanded clones.

clone_size | j_call | v_call | d_call | cdr3_nt | cdr3_aa
- | TRBJ2-1 | TRBV9 | TRBD1 | TGTGCCAGCAGCGTAACAGGGGGAGCCTACAATGAGCAGTTCTTC | CASSVTGGAYNEQFF
few | TRBJ1-1 | TRBV2 | TRBD1 | TGTGCCAGCAGTGACTGGACAGGGGGAGTCCCTGAAGCTTTCTTT | CASSDWTGGVPEAFF
few | TRBJ2-1 | TRBV6-1 | TRBD1 | TGTGCCAGCAGTCGACAGGGAATGCATGAGCAGTTCTTC | CASSRQGMHEQFF
- | TRBJ2-5 | TRBV28 | - | TGTGCCAGCAGTTGGGAAACCGGGACACGGCACTTC | CASSWETGTRHF
- | TRBJ2-3 | TRBV4-1 | TRBD2 | TGCGCCAGCAGCCAAATGGGACTAGCGGCTATTTCGAGTGATACGCAGTATTTT | CASSQMGLAAISSDTQYF
- | TRBJ1-5 | TRBV6-5 | - | TGTGCCAGCAGTAGGACACAGGGATATAGCAATCAGCCCCAGCATTTT | CASSRTQGYSNQPQHF
- | TRBJ2-7 | TRBV19 | - | TGTGCCTGCCAGGACGGGTACAATGAGCAGTACTTC | CACQDGYNEQYF
- | TRBJ2-7 | TRBV15 | TRBD2 | TGTGCCACCAGCAGAGTTAGCGGGAGGGGGACCTACGAGCAGTACTTC | CATSRVSGRGTYEQYF
- | TRBJ2-3 | TRBV5-1 | - | TGCGCCAGCAGCTTGGGGCCAGCCCCTATTGATACGCAGTATTTT | CASSLGPAPIDTQYF
- | TRBJ1-5 | TRBV6-1 | - | TGTGCCAGCACCTGGACGGGGGCTTATAGCAATCAGCCCCAGCATTTT | CASTWTGAYSNQPQHF
few | TRBJ1-4 | TRBV27 | - | TGTGCCAGCAGTTTCGGGGGGCAATCGGGAAAACTGTTTTTT | CASSFGGQSGKLFF
- | TRBJ2-1 | TRBV27 | TRBD2 | TGTGCCAGCAGTTCGCGGGGGGGCGTATGGTATGAGCAGTTCTTC | CASSSRGGVWYEQFF
- | TRBJ2-2 | TRBV4-1 | - | TGCGCCAGCAGCCTCAGAGGACTCAGGGGCGGGGAGCTGTTTTTT | CASSLRGLRGGELFF
- | TRBJ2-1 | TRBV12-3/TRBV12-4 | - | TGTGCCAGCAGCTGGGCTAGAGGTGAGCAGTTCTTC | CASSWARGEQFF
- | TRBJ2-1 | TRBV10-3 | TRBD2 | TGTGCCATCAGTGAGTCGGGACTAATCTCCCCAGATGAGCAGTTCTTC | CAISESGLISPDEQFF
- | TRBJ2-1 | TRBV7-9 | - | TGTGCCAGCAGCTTAGCTCTTGAGCAGTTCTTC | CASSLALEQFF
- | TRBJ2-2 | TRBV10-3 | - | TGTGCCATCAAGATAACCGGGGAGCTGTTTTTT | CAIKITGELFF
- | TRBJ2-3 | TRBV20-1 | TRBD2 | TGCAGTGCTAGGAGCGGGATAGATACGCAGTATTTT | CSARSGIDTQYF
- | TRBJ1-5 | TRBV4-1 | TRBD1 | TGCGCCAGCAGCCAACCGACAGGGAACAAGGAAAATCAGCCCCAGCATTTT | CASSQPTGNKENQPQHF
few | TRBJ2-1 | TRBV5-1 | TRBD2 | TGCGCCAGCGGGCTAGCGGGAACCTACAATGAGCAGTTCTTC | CASGLAGTYNEQFF
many | TRBJ2-3 | TRBV12-3/TRBV12-4 | - | TGTGCCAGCAGTCTCACCACATCCGGACATCAGGCTACGCAGTATTTT | CASSLTTSGHQATQYF
- | TRBJ2-7 | TRBV27 | TRBD2 | TGTGCCAGCAGTATCCCGGGACTATCCAACGAGCAGTACTTC | CASSIPGLSNEQYF
few | TRBJ2-3 | TRBV6-5 | - | TGTGCCAGCACCACACCGTTAGGAGATACGCAGTATTTT | CASTTPLGDTQYF
once | TRBJ2-6 | TRBV4-3 | - | TGCGCCAGCCTCTCTGGGGCCAACGTCCTGACTTTC | CASLSGANVLTF
few | TRBJ1-6 | TRBV10-3 | TRBD1 | TGTGCCATCCAGGGACAGGGTAATTCACCCCTCCACTTT | CAIQGQGNSPLHF
- | TRBJ1-1 | TRBV6-4 | - | TGTGCCAGCAGGGGGGATAGCAGGGTGAACACTGAAGCTTTCTTT | CASRGDSRVNTEAFF
few | TRBJ1-2 | TRBV6-5 | - | TGTGCCAGCCGACCCGTGGTTCAACATTCTAACTATGGCTACACCTTC | CASRPVVQHSNYGYTF
few | TRBJ2-7 | TRBV6-2/TRBV6-3 | - | TGTGCCAGCAAGCATATGGGACACTCCTACGAGCAGTACTTC | CASKHMGHSYEQYF
once | TRBJ2-1 | TRBV7-9 | - | TGTGCCAGCAGCTTAACTTCACCGGAGCTGGGGCAGTTCTTC | CASSLTSPELGQFF
- | TRBJ2-3 | TRBV3-1 | - | TGTGCCAGCAGCCTCGGCCTCCTTGGTGATACGCAGTATTTT | CASSLGLLGDTQYF
many | TRBJ2-7 | TRBV6-7 | TRBD1 | TGTGCCAGCAGTTACTCTTGTAAACAGGGGGGCCTCTACGGGCAGTACTTC | CASSYSCKQGGLYGQYF
- | TRBJ2-1 | TRBV20-1 | TRBD2 | TGCAGTGCAGAAATTAGCGGGACACCCTACAATGGGCAGTTCTTC | CSAEISGTPYNGQFF
few | TRBJ2-3 | TRBV5-6 | - | TGTGCCAGCAGCTTGCAGGGACGCTATCTTAAAATCCCCTCGGGCGCCCCAGATACGCAGTATTTT | CASSLQGRYLKIPSGAPDTQYF
- | TRBJ2-1 | TRBV4-3 | - | TGCGCCAGCAGCCAAGATGGGGCGCCCCCTTACAATGAGCAGTTCTTC | CASSQDGAPPYNEQFF
few | TRBJ1-1 | TRBV29-1 | - | TGCAGCGTTGTTCCGTCAGGGGTGAACACTGAAGCTTTCTTT | CSVVPSGVNTEAFF
- | TRBJ2-5 | TRBV4-3 | TRBD2 | TGCGCCAGCAGCCAGTTAGCGGGAGCTACAGAGACCCAGTACTTC | CASSQLAGATETQYF
- | TRBJ1-6 | TRBV12-3/TRBV12-4 | TRBD1 | TGTGCCAGCAGTTTGGGACAGATTACAAGCTCCTATAATTCACCCCTCCACTTT | CASSLGQITSSYNSPLHF
few | TRBJ2-1 | TRBV7-2 | - | TGTGCCAGCAGTCTAACCCCCTTCGGATCCTACAATGAGCAGTTCTTC | CASSLTPFGSYNEQFF
few | TRBJ2-5 | TRBV20-1 | - | TGCAGTGCGACACCTCTTCGGGGGGCCCAAGAGACCCAGTACTTC | CSATPLRGAQETQYF
- | TRBJ1-4 | TRBV10-3 | - | TGTGCCATCAGGGCAGAGGAAGGGAATGAAAAACTGTTTTTT | CAIRAEEGNEKLFF
- | TRBJ1-4 | TRBV27 | - | TGTGCCAGCAGTGTATCAGGGGCCGAAAAACTGTTTTTT | CASSVSGAEKLFF